Each of the 14 T cell receptor beta chains below was sequenced from the same sample in a study of cytomegalovirus exposure and HLA in healthy donors. The PCR contained 60 Vbeta and 13 Jbeta primers. TCRdb's copy holds only in-frame clones and misses some; the assay was immunoSEQ multiplex PCR. This sample has roughly 68,000 clones, with 75% found just once. Sequencing used PBMCs. The source is a woman in her twenties or thirties in good health and CMV-seropositive.

V is TRBV25-1 and J is TRBJ2-1; tentatively, D is TRBD2 (6 bases). The CDR3 contains 12 residues. CDR1 is MGHDK and CDR2 is SYGVNS in the germline V gene. V was cut by 3 bases and J by 9 bases, with 9 bases left in between. CDR3 DNA: TGTGCCAGCAGTGAGTTGGGAGGTGAGCAGTTCTTC. This translates into CASSELGGEQFF.

In its sample, this clone was seen a few times. V and J are TRBV5-1 and TRBJ1-1; possible D gene TRBD1, 6 bases. Trimming cost V 5 bases and J 3 bases, with 11 bases left between them. Germline lookup yields CDR1 SGHRS and CDR2 YFSETQ. There are 13 residues in the CDR3. The CDR3 here is CASRGGLDTEAFF. In DNA form, the CDR3 reads TGCGCCAGCAGAGGGGGTCTGGACACTGAAGCTTTCTTT. The full variable domain, its missing parts supplied by reference TRBV5-1 and TRBJ1-1, is KAGVTQTPRYLIKTRGQQVTLSCSPISGHRSVSWYQQTPGQGLQFLFEYFSETQRNKGNFPGRFSGRQFSNSRSEMNVSTLELGDSALYLCASRGGLDTEAFFGQGTRLTVV.

The V and J genes are TRBV7-8 and TRBJ1-2; TRBD1 matches at 7 bases. The V gene end was trimmed by 4 bases and the J gene end by 8 bases; junction bases not matched to a gene: 7. The CDR3 has 13 amino acids. The germline V gene encodes CDR1 SGHVS and CDR2 FQNEAQ. CDR3 nucleotides: TGTGCCAGCAGCTCGGAGACAGGGCCAGGCTACACCTTC. Its protein product is CASSSETGPGYTF.

The chain carries TRBV6-6 and TRBJ1-4; TRBD1 matches 8 bases. Germline CDR1 and CDR2: MNHNY and SVGAGI (reference sequence). The CDR3 extends over 12 amino acids. V was clipped by 5 bases and J by 13 bases; unmatched bases: 6. CDR3 DNA sequence: TGTGCCAGCAGTGCGGACAGGGTTAGACTGTTTTTT. Translating it yields CASSADRVRLFF.

The rearrangement links TRBV5-1 to TRBJ1-2, with 10 nucleotides matching TRBD1. V trimming: 3 bases; J trimming: 3 bases; junction bases outside the gene matches: 2. From germline, CDR1 is SGHRS and CDR2 YFSETQ. CDR3 length: 14 residues. The CDR3 loop is CASSSTGGHYGYTF. In nucleotides, the CDR3 is TGCGCCAGCAGCTCGACAGGGGGCCACTATGGCTACACCTTC.

The chain links TRBV28 to TRBJ1-1, with 11 nucleotides matching TRBD1. Per germline, CDR1 MDHEN and CDR2 SYDVKM. CDR3 size: 15 residues. J was trimmed by 4 bases and V by 3 bases; bases with no gene match: 4. CDR3 bases: TGTGCCAGCAGTTTGGGACAGGGGGTAATCACTGAAGCTTTCTTT. This translates into CASSLGQGVITEAFF.

The chain links TRBV7-2 to TRBJ2-3; perhaps TRBD2 as D (6 bases). From germline, CDR1 is SGHTA and CDR2 FQGNSA. Trimming left V 5 bases short and J 8 bases short, with 17 bases between. This CDR3 has 14 residues. The CDR3 region is CASSEGRPPRTQYF. The CDR3 DNA reads TGTGCCAGCAGCGAAGGGAGGCCCCCCCGTACGCAGTATTTT.

The chain links TRBV12-2 to TRBJ2-5; the DNA was not compared with TRBD1, the D call given in the table. TRBV12-2 is labeled a pseudogene. This CDR3 has 18 residues. The CDR3 loop is CVDPRNRRTGKPQETQYF. The DNA for the CDR3 is TGTGTAGACCCACGTAATAGGAGGACAGGGAAGCCCCAAGAGACCCAGTACTTC.

This sequence joins TRBV11-2 and TRBJ2-7; TRBD2 agrees at 11 bases. The CDR3 totals 15 residues. CDR1 and CDR2 (germline): SGHAT, FQNNGV. Losses at the gene ends were 5 bases for V and 3 bases for J; bases not matched to a gene: 6. The CDR3 nucleotides are TGTGCCAGCAGCCCGAGACTAGCGGGAAGCTACGAGCAGTACTTC. The encoded protein is CASSPRLAGSYEQYF.

The V gene is TRBV11-2, the J gene TRBJ2-5, with 14 bases matching TRBD2. This CDR3 comprises 17 residues. Unmatched junction bases numbered 8, after V lost 4 bases and J lost 4 bases. The V gene's germline CDR1 is SGHAT and CDR2 FQNNGV. Here the CDR3 DNA reads TGTGCCAGCAGCTCGACCGGACTAGCGGGAGGTCTAGAGACCCAGTACTTC. Protein sequence: CASSSTGLAGGLETQYF.

The rearrangement uses TRBV7-2 and TRBJ1-2; TRBD1 matches 8 bases. Germline assignment: CDR1 SGHTA and CDR2 FQGNSA. V trimming: 3 bases; J trimming: 4 bases; junction bases outside the gene matches: 13. The length of the CDR3 is 17 residues. The CDR3 DNA follows: TGTGCCAGCAGCTTCTCTATAACAGGGGGTTGGAGCTATGGCTACACCTTC. This encodes CASSFSITGGWSYGYTF.

V gene TRBV9 combines with J gene TRBJ2-3; 10 bases are shared with TRBD1. Germline trimming cut 3 bases from V and 3 bases from J; bases unmatched to any gene: 4. This CDR3 has 15 amino acids. Per the germline V gene, CDR1 is SGDLS and CDR2 is YYNGEE. The CDR3 loop reads CASSARTGGTDTQYF. For the CDR3, the DNA is TGTGCCAGCAGCGCCAGGACAGGGGGGACAGATACGCAGTATTTT.

This clone was counted a single time. The V call is TRBV29-1, the J call TRBJ2-6; D perhaps matches TRBD2 (7 bases). Germline V CDR1 and CDR2: SQVTM, ANQGSEA. This CDR3 region has 15 residues. With 4 bases removed from V and 0 bases from J, the gap between germline ends came to 10 bases. The CDR3, as DNA: TGCAGCGTTGGAAGGGGGGGCTCTGGGGCCAACGTCCTGACTTTC. Translation: CSVGRGGSGANVLTF.

This clone was observed a single time. The chain employs TRBV7-2 and TRBJ1-1, with D uncertain. V was trimmed by 2 bases and J by 9 bases, leaving 13 bases between them. Germline CDR1 reads SGHTA; CDR2 reads FQGNSA. CDR3 length: 13 amino acids. The CDR3 bases are TGTGCCAGCAGCTTACGAGGGCGCGGGAAAGCTTTCTTT. Translated: CASSLRGRGKAFF. Combining the CDR3 with reference TRBV7-2 and TRBJ1-1 gives the whole variable domain GAGVSQSPSNKVTEKGKDVELRCDPISGHTALYWYRQSLGQGLEFLIYFQGNSAPDKSGLPSDRFSAERTGGSVSTLTIQRTQQEDSAVYLCASSLRGRGKAFFGQGTRLTVV.